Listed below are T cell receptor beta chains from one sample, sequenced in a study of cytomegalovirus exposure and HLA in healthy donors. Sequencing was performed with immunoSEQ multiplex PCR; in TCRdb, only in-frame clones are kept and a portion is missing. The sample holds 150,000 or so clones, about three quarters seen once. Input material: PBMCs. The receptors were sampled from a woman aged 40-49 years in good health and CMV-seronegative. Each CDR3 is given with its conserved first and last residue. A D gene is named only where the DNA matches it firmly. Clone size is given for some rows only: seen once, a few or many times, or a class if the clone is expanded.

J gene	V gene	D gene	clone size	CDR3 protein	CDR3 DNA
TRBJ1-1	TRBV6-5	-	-	CASSYGGALNTEAFF	TGTGCCAGCAGTTATGGGGGGGCCTTGAACACTGAAGCTTTCTTT
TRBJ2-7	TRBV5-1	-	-	CASSLTSGSYYEQYF	TGCGCCAGCAGCTTAACTTCGGGAAGCTACTACGAGCAGTACTTC
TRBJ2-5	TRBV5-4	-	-	CASSLERQGPQETQYF	TGTGCCAGCAGCTTGGAGAGGCAGGGCCCCCAAGAGACCCAGTACTTC
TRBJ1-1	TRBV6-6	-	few	CASSYAGMNTEAFF	TGTGCCAGCAGTTATGCGGGGATGAACACTGAAGCTTTCTTT
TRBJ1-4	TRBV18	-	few	CASSRPGRGEKLFF	TGTGCCAGCTCACGACCGGGAAGGGGTGAAAAACTGTTTTTT
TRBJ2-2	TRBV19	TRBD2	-	CASDGLRGGNTGELFF	TGTGCCAGTGATGGGCTGCGGGGGGGCAACACCGGGGAGCTGTTTTTT
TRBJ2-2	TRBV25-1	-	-	CASVAWAKDGTGELFF	TGTGCCAGCGTGGCGTGGGCGAAAGATGGCACCGGGGAGCTGTTTTTT
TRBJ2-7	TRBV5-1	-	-	CASSLDLYEQYF	TGCGCCAGCAGCTTGGACTTATACGAGCAGTACTTC
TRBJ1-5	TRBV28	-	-	CASSSGGSNQPQHF	TGTGCCAGCTCCTCGGGAGGGAGCAATCAGCCCCAGCATTTT
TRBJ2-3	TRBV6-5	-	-	CASSYSDRGDTQYF	TGTGCCAGCAGTTATTCCGATCGAGGAGATACGCAGTATTTT
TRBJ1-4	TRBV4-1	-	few	CASSHLGGDEKLFF	TGCGCCAGCAGCCATTTAGGGGGGGATGAAAAACTGTTTTTT
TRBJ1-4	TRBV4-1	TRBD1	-	CASSQLHRGSQEKLFF	TGCGCCAGCAGCCAACTACACAGGGGGAGCCAGGAAAAACTGTTTTTT
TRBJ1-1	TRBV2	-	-	CASSGGRGPTEAFF	TGTGCCAGCAGTGGGGGCAGGGGACCGACCGAAGCTTTCTTT
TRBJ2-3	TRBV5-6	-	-	CASSFLTDTQYF	TGTGCCAGCAGCTTCCTCACAGATACGCAGTATTTT
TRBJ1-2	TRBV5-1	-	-	CASSPREDYGYTF	TGCGCCAGCAGCCCTCGGGAGGACTATGGCTACACCTTC
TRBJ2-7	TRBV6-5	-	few	CASSYGGTSEGEQYF	TGTGCCAGCAGTTACGGGGGGACTTCGGAGGGGGAGCAGTACTTC
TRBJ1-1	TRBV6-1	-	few	CASSVVTGSHHEAFF	TGTGCCAGCAGTGTAGTCACGGGGAGTCACCACGAAGCTTTCTTT
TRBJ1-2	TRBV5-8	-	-	CASSVNRGRTGYTF	TGTGCCAGCAGCGTAAACCGGGGTAGGACTGGCTACACCTTC
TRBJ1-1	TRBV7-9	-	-	CASTHGLKNTEAFF	TGTGCCAGCACCCATGGACTTAAGAACACTGAAGCTTTCTTT
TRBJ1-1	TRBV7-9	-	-	CASSLTRLEAFF	TGTGCCAGCAGCTTAACGAGGCTTGAAGCTTTCTTT
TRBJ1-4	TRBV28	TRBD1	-	CASSGQGLPNEKLFF	TGTGCCAGCAGTGGACAGGGTTTACCTAATGAAAAACTGTTTTTT
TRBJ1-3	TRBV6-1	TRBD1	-	CASSEIGGRNTIYF	TGTGCCAGCAGTGAAATAGGGGGCCGAAACACCATATATTTT
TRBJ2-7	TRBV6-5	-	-	CASSYSVAHRVYEQYF	TGTGCCAGCAGTTACTCGGTGGCCCACAGAGTCTACGAGCAGTACTTC
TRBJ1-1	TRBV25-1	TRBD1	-	CASSEGTGGVTEAFF	TGTGCCAGCAGTGAGGGGACAGGAGGGGTCACTGAAGCTTTCTTT
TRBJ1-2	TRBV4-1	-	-	CASSPREVSYGYTF	TGCGCCAGCAGCCCACGAGAGGTCTCTTACGGCTACACCTTC
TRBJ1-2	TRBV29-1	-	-	CSVAGRAGIGYTF	TGCAGCGTTGCCGGCAGGGCGGGGATCGGCTACACCTTC
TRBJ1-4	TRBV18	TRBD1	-	CASSPGTGDEKLFF	TGTGCCAGCTCACCCGGGACAGGGGATGAAAAACTGTTTTTT
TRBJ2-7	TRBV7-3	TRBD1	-	CASSKGQDYEQYF	TGTGCCAGCAGCAAGGGACAGGACTACGAGCAGTACTTC
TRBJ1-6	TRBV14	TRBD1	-	CASSLYRGDSPLHF	TGTGCCAGCAGCCTTTACAGGGGAGATTCACCCCTCCACTTT
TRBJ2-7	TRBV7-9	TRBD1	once	CASSSFQGADEQYF	TGTGCCAGCAGCTCGTTCCAGGGGGCTGACGAGCAGTACTTC
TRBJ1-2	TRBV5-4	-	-	CASSSVGVNGYTF	TGTGCCAGCAGCTCCGTTGGAGTCAATGGCTACACCTTC
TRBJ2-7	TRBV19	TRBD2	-	CASSPGGVYEQYF	TGTGCCAGTAGTCCGGGGGGGGTCTACGAGCAGTACTTC
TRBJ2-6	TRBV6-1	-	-	CASRLQGSGANVLTF	TGTGCCAGCAGGTTACAGGGATCTGGGGCCAACGTCCTGACTTTC
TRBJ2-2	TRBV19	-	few	CASSISLGLSTGELFF	TGTGCCAGTAGTATAAGTTTGGGACTGAGTACCGGGGAGCTGTTTTTT
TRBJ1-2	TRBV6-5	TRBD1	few	CASSKTGKRDGYTF	TGTGCCAGCAGTAAGACAGGGAAACGTGATGGCTACACCTTC
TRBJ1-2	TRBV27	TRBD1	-	CASSPGTAPYGYTF	TGTGCCAGCAGTCCAGGGACAGCACCCTATGGCTACACCTTC